This entry lists 17 T cell receptor beta chains sequenced from one sample in a study of blood T cell repertoires in COVID-19 (dated by TCRdb to the early 2020s). The method was the immunoSEQ multiplex PCR assay. TCRdb's version of the immuneACCESS table is confined to in-frame rearrangements and falls short of the full clone set. An unresolved V gene accounts for under half of the shortfall where checked; the remainder is of unknown origin. Recorded for this sample are roughly 200,000 clones; roughly 76% of them occurred a single time. 11% of the sample is taken by the ten largest. Sequencing was done on a sample of peripheral blood. These receptor sequences come from a woman aged 40 to 50 with COVID-19, enrolled during active disease.

This clone has a single count. The chain has TRBV24-1 and TRBJ2-5, with 8 bases identical to TRBD1. Trimming at V came to 3 bases and at J to 5 bases, leaving 4 bases not matched to a gene. CDR1 KGHDR and CDR2 SFDVKD come from the germline V gene. This CDR3 region has 14 residues. The chain's CDR3 is CATSDRTGSETQYF. CDR3 DNA sequence: TGTGCCACCAGTGATAGGACAGGGTCGGAGACCCAGTACTTC.

This clone appeared a single time. This chain uses TRBV10-2 with TRBJ1-1; D gene ambiguous. Germline CDR1 reads WSHSY; CDR2 reads SAAADI. Trimming shortened V by 7 bases and J by 2 bases, and 11 bases separated the two germline ends. The CDR3 loop spans 13 amino acids. The chain's CDR3 is CASISGGNTEAFF. In DNA form, the CDR3 reads TGCGCCAGCATAAGCGGCGGTAACACTGAAGCTTTCTTT.

The chain links TRBV28 to TRBJ2-2; D gene unclear. Trimming shortened V by 3 bases and J by 0 bases, and 8 bases separated the two germline ends. Germline V CDR1 and CDR2: MDHEN, SYDVKM. This CDR3 is built from 15 residues. The CDR3 sequence is CASSFPYTNTGELFF. CDR3 nucleotides: TGTGCCAGCAGTTTCCCGTATACGAACACCGGGGAGCTGTTTTTT.

The CDR3 here is CASSRQADGYTF. CDR3 DNA: TGTGCCAGTAGTCGACAGGCCGATGGCTACACCTTC. The genes are TRBV19 and TRBJ1-2; a weak D match, TRBD1 (6 bases). This CDR3 contains 12 residues. Trimming stripped 5 bases from V and 6 bases from J, with 10 bases between. Germline CDR1 reads LNHDA; CDR2 reads SQIVND (reference sequence).

This chain joins TRBV3-1 (or the pseudogene TRBV3-2) and TRBJ1-2, with 7 positions matching TRBD1. The length of the CDR3 is 14 residues. V lost 5 bases and J lost 8; bases outside the gene matches: 11. CDR1 and CDR2 from the germline V gene are LGHDT and YNNKEL (reference sequence). The CDR3 spells CASSFEDRASGYTF. Here the CDR3 DNA reads TGTGCCAGCAGCTTCGAAGACAGGGCTTCGGGCTACACCTTC.

The J gene is TRBJ1-3, the V gene TRBV5-1; the D is unclear. Germline lookup yields CDR1 SGHRS and CDR2 YFSETQ. The ends were cut back, 2 bases at V and 3 bases at J, with 12 bases in the middle. The length of the CDR3 is 15 residues. CDR3 bases: TGCGCCAGCAGCTTATCTACCCAAAGTGGAAACACCATATATTTT. It yields the protein CASSLSTQSGNTIYF.

The rearrangement joins TRBV4-2 to TRBJ2-1, with 7 bases matching TRBD2. The CDR3 length is 18 residues. J gave up 5 bases and V 5 bases, and 18 bases lay outside the gene matches. The germline V gene encodes CDR1 LGHNA and CDR2 YNFKEQ. The CDR3 loop is CASSSSGGTGTTDNEQFF. CDR3 sequence (DNA): TGTGCCAGCAGCTCTTCCGGGGGGACCGGGACTACCGACAATGAGCAGTTCTTC.

This sequence joins TRBV11-2 and TRBJ2-3; 9 bases align to TRBD1. Germline lookup yields CDR1 SGHAT and CDR2 FQNNGV. This CDR3 is built from 14 residues. The trim removed 7 bases at V and 2 bases at J, leaving 4 bases unmatched. This chain's CDR3 is CASNYRGPTDTQYF. CDR3 DNA sequence: TGTGCCAGCAACTACAGGGGGCCCACAGATACGCAGTATTTT.

This clone was detected once. This chain uses TRBV29-1 with TRBJ2-4; TRBD2 matches at 9 bases. Germline assignment: CDR1 SQVTM and CDR2 ANQGSEA. The V segment lost 7 bases and the J segment 2 bases; nucleotides outside the gene matches: 6. The CDR3 is 14 residues long. CDR3 residues: CSAAASGTKNIQYF. The CDR3 bases are TGCAGCGCAGCGGCTAGCGGGACCAAAAACATTCAGTACTTC.

This clone was seen just once. V gene TRBV30 combines with J gene TRBJ2-7; TRBD2 matches 7 bases. In germline, CDR1 is GTSNPN, CDR2 SVGIG (reference sequence). The CDR3 is 14 residues long. J lost 2 bases, V lost 1 base, and 5 bases had no gene match. CDR3 sequence: CAWSATGLTYEQYV. In nucleotides, the CDR3 is TGTGCCTGGAGTGCCACGGGACTAACCTACGAGCAGTACGTC.

This clone has a handful of counts. The chain links TRBV5-1 to TRBJ1-4; 8 nucleotides match TRBD1. This CDR3 is 15 amino acids long. The V and J ends lost 6 bases and 4 bases, in that order; junction bases with no gene match: 8. Germline V gene data show CDR1 as SGHRS and CDR2 as YFSETQ. The CDR3 spells CASTRQGQSNEKLFF. CDR3 nucleotides: TGCGCCAGCACACGACAGGGGCAGAGTAATGAAAAACTGTTTTTT.

The J gene is TRBJ2-3, the V gene TRBV21-1; the table calls TRBD2, which could not be checked here. TRBV21-1 corresponds to a pseudogene. CDR3 length: 19 amino acids. As DNA, the CDR3 is TGTGCCAGCAGCCAAGAATATACTAGCGGGAAAAGGGGAAGAGATACGCAGTATTTT. Translating gives CASSQEYTSGKRGRDTQYF.

Regarding this clone: Distinct nucleotide sequences in the sample also encode this CDR3. This chain links TRBV7-6 with TRBJ1-1, with D uncertain. The CDR3 runs to 16 residues. Germline V gene lookup returns CDR1 SGHVS and CDR2 FNYEAQ. Trimming removed 0 bases from V and 4 bases from J, with 15 bases in between. The CDR3 reads CASSLAPLIPGTEAFF. CDR3 DNA: TGTGCCAGCAGCTTAGCCCCTCTGATCCCAGGCACTGAAGCTTTCTTT.

This clone was seen only once. The rearrangement joins TRBV5-1 to TRBJ2-1; no reliable D call. Trimming cost V 3 bases and J 5 bases, with 9 bases left between them. This CDR3 is built from 13 residues. Germline lookup yields CDR1 SGHRS and CDR2 YFSETQ. CDR3 nucleotide sequence: TGCGCCAGCAGCTCAAACTTCAACAATGAGCAGTTCTTC. Encoded protein: CASSSNFNNEQFF.

This sequence joins TRBV9 and TRBJ1-4, with unresolved D. The V gene's germline CDR1 is SGDLS and CDR2 YYNGEE. CDR3 length equals 16 residues. The V end lost 0 bases, the J end lost 8 bases, and 17 bases lay between the germline ends. The CDR3 nucleotides read TGTGCCAGCAGCGTAGAGGCCAACAGCGGTTCGGAAAAACTGTTTTTT. This gives the protein CASSVEANSGSEKLFF.

This clone came up once. The chain has TRBV7-9 and TRBJ2-3; D may be TRBD1 (5 bases). This CDR3 has 15 amino acids. Germline V gives CDR1 SEHNR, CDR2 FQNEAQ (reference sequence). Trimming removed 5 bases from V and 0 bases from J, with 12 bases in between. CDR3 sequence reads: CASSPRKGSTDTQYF. In DNA form, the CDR3 reads TGTGCCAGCAGCCCTAGAAAGGGGAGCACAGATACGCAGTATTTT.

This sequence joins TRBV9 and TRBJ2-7, with D possibly TRBD1 on 6 matching bases. The V gene's germline CDR1 is SGDLS and CDR2 YYNGEE. This CDR3 is 14 amino acids long. V was pared by 1 base and J by 0 bases, with 8 bases between. The CDR3 reads CASSVQGISYEQYF. The CDR3 coding sequence is TGTGCCAGCAGCGTACAGGGGATCTCCTACGAGCAGTACTTC.